The rows below give T cell receptor beta chains drawn from one sample of a study of shared clonotypes between healthy human individuals. Libraries were prepared by immunoSEQ multiplex PCR; TCRdb keeps only in-frame clonotypes and omits some of them. Of around 1.5 million clones in the sample, approximately 98% are singletons; the top ten hold approximately 0.45%. Specimen: naive CD4+ T cells sorted from blood. Receptors were obtained from a man aged 25 to 45 in good health. Both conserved end residues are part of each CDR3. A D gene is named only where the DNA matches it firmly. For some rows the clone size is stated as once, few or many, or as a class when expanded; others skip it.

v_gene: TRBV6-5
d_gene: TRBD1
abundance: NA
j_gene: TRBJ1-4
CDR3nt: TGTGCCAGCAGTGACCCGGGACAGGCTGCAAAACTGTTTTTT
CDR3aa: CASSDPGQAAKLFF

v_gene: TRBV7-9
d_gene: NA
abundance: NA
j_gene: TRBJ2-5
CDR3nt: TGTGCCAGCAGCTTAGGTGGGGGGGAGACCCAGTACTTC
CDR3aa: CASSLGGGETQYF

v_gene: TRBV11-3
d_gene: NA
abundance: NA
j_gene: TRBJ2-5
CDR3nt: TGTGCCAGCAGCTTAGTTGACAGATTGGACCAAGAGACCCAGTACTTC
CDR3aa: CASSLVDRLDQETQYF

v_gene: TRBV5-5
d_gene: TRBD1
abundance: NA
j_gene: TRBJ2-7
CDR3nt: TGTGCCAGCAGCTTGACAGGGGGCGACTACGAGCAGTACTTC
CDR3aa: CASSLTGGDYEQYF

v_gene: TRBV5-8
d_gene: TRBD1
abundance: NA
j_gene: TRBJ1-1
CDR3nt: TGTGCCAGCAGCTTGGCCGGGACAGGGGCCAGGAACACTGAAGCTTTCTTT
CDR3aa: CASSLAGTGARNTEAFF

v_gene: TRBV11-1
d_gene: TRBD2
abundance: NA
j_gene: TRBJ2-1
CDR3nt: TGTGCCAGCAGCCCCCCGAGTCCGGGAGGGACCTACAATGAGCAGTTCTTC
CDR3aa: CASSPPSPGGTYNEQFF

v_gene: TRBV4-3
d_gene: NA
abundance: NA
j_gene: TRBJ1-5
CDR3nt: TGCGCCAGCAGCCAAGATGGGGGAACGCAGCCCCAGCATTTT
CDR3aa: CASSQDGGTQPQHF

v_gene: TRBV5-1
d_gene: TRBD1
abundance: NA
j_gene: TRBJ1-4
CDR3nt: TGCGCCAGCAGGCCCGACAGGGTAGAAGATATTGGTGAAAAACTGTTTTTT
CDR3aa: CASRPDRVEDIGEKLFF

v_gene: TRBV14
d_gene: NA
abundance: NA
j_gene: TRBJ1-2
CDR3nt: TGTGCCAGCAGCCAAGATAGGCCCAGGCCGGACTATGGCTACACCTTC
CDR3aa: CASSQDRPRPDYGYTF

v_gene: TRBV10-3
d_gene: NA
abundance: NA
j_gene: TRBJ2-5
CDR3nt: TGTGCCATCAGTGGGCGGCTAGGGCCCCAAGAGACCCAGTACTTC
CDR3aa: CAISGRLGPQETQYF

v_gene: TRBV10-3
d_gene: TRBD1
abundance: once
j_gene: TRBJ2-3
CDR3nt: TGTGCCATCGCCGAGGGGGCCGGTGATACGCAGTATTTT
CDR3aa: CAIAEGAGDTQYF

v_gene: TRBV7-9
d_gene: NA
abundance: NA
j_gene: TRBJ2-5
CDR3nt: TGTGCCAGCAGCTTAGACGGCAGGACATTGTACCAAGAGACCCAGTACTTC
CDR3aa: CASSLDGRTLYQETQYF

v_gene: TRBV7-9
d_gene: NA
abundance: NA
j_gene: TRBJ1-1
CDR3nt: TGTGCCAGCAGCTCCGCTACTGGTGAAGCTTTCTTT
CDR3aa: CASSSATGEAFF

v_gene: TRBV5-3
d_gene: TRBD2
abundance: NA
j_gene: TRBJ2-2
CDR3nt: TGTGCCAGATTCAAAGCGGGAGGAATAGCGATGGACACCGGGGAGCTGTTTTTT
CDR3aa: CARFKAGGIAMDTGELFF

v_gene: TRBV10-3
d_gene: TRBD1
abundance: once
j_gene: TRBJ1-5
CDR3nt: TGTGCCATCAGAGACAGGGGGCGAGATCAGCCCCAGCATTTT
CDR3aa: CAIRDRGRDQPQHF

v_gene: TRBV2
d_gene: NA
abundance: NA
j_gene: TRBJ1-2
CDR3nt: TGTGCCAGCAGAGATGGCTACACCTTC
CDR3aa: CASRDGYTF

v_gene: TRBV6-1
d_gene: NA
abundance: once
j_gene: TRBJ2-7
CDR3nt: TGTGCCACCTCCTACGAGCAGTACTTC
CDR3aa: CATSYEQYF

v_gene: TRBV29-1
d_gene: NA
abundance: NA
j_gene: TRBJ2-7
CDR3nt: TGCAGCGTTTTCAAAAGGGAAGGGGTTCTGACCTACGAGCAGTACTTC
CDR3aa: CSVFKREGVLTYEQYF

v_gene: TRBV4-1
d_gene: NA
abundance: NA
j_gene: TRBJ2-7
CDR3nt: TGCGCCAGCAGCCAAGATCGCGTCTTC
CDR3aa: CASSQDRVF

v_gene: TRBV5-1
d_gene: TRBD2
abundance: once
j_gene: TRBJ2-1
CDR3nt: TGCGCCAGCAGCTTGACTAGCGGGAGTTCTGGTGAGCAGTTCTTC
CDR3aa: CASSLTSGSSGEQFF